The 30 T cell receptor beta chains reported below all come from one sample, sequenced in a study of blood T cell repertoires in COVID-19. Sequencing was performed with immunoSEQ multiplex PCR; in TCRdb, only in-frame clones are kept and a portion is missing. The sample contains 95,000 to 150,000 clones, roughly 85% of which appear only once. The specimen was peripheral blood. Receptors were obtained from a middle-aged man with acute or convalescent COVID-19.

This chain uses TRBV3-1 (or the pseudogene TRBV3-2) with TRBJ2-5; D is uncertain. The CDR3 sequence is 14 residues long. Trimming shortened V by 2 bases and J by 1 base, and 8 bases separated the two germline ends. Germline assignment: CDR1 LGHDT and CDR2 YNNKEL (reference sequence). The CDR3 is CASSQLRGQETQYF. DNA for the CDR3: TGTGCCAGCAGCCAACTCCGCGGCCAAGAGACCCAGTACTTC.

V is TRBV24-1 and J is TRBJ2-3; D is perhaps TRBD2 (6 bases). Germline V gene data show CDR1 as KGHDR and CDR2 as SFDVKD. The CDR3 is 16 residues long. V lost 0 bases, J lost 5 bases, and 14 bases lay in between. In DNA, the CDR3 is TGTGCCACCAGTGATTTGCCGGGCGGGGCACGAGATACGCAGTATTTT. It is translated as CATSDLPGGARDTQYF.

Note on this clone: This sample includes further DNA sequences coding for the same CDR3. The CDR3 bases are TGTGCCAGTAGTATGACGGGTTACAATCAGCCCCAGCATTTT. Amino acids: CASSMTGYNQPQHF. The chain couples TRBV19 to TRBJ1-5; no firm D call. Germline values: CDR1 LNHDA, CDR2 SQIVND (reference sequence). There are 14 residues in the CDR3. Trimming pared 3 bases from V and 3 bases from J, leaving 9 bases between.

This clone was detected only once. The genes are TRBV5-1 and TRBJ2-2, with D maybe TRBD1 (7 bases). The germline CDR1 and CDR2 sequences are SGHRS and YFSETQ. The V and J ends lost 4 bases and 4 bases respectively, with 14 bases between them. This CDR3 region has 15 residues. Here the CDR3 DNA reads TGCGCCAGCAGCGTTAGGCAGGGGGGCACCGGGGAGCTGTTTTTT. Translating it yields CASSVRQGGTGELFF.

The chain joins TRBV7-2 to TRBJ1-1, with no clear D. V lost 5 bases, J lost 5 bases, and 12 bases lay in between. CDR1 is SGHTA and CDR2 is FQGNSA in the germline V gene. The CDR3 runs to 13 residues. The CDR3 nucleotides are TGTGCCAGCAGCAAGGAGGGCTTGACTGAAGCTTTCTTT. Residues: CASSKEGLTEAFF.

The chain is built from TRBV6-5 and TRBJ2-1; 11 positions match TRBD2. V lost 7 bases, J lost 6 bases, and 8 bases stayed unmatched. The CDR3 sequence is 15 residues long. Germline CDR1 reads MNHEY; CDR2 reads SVGAGI. This CDR3 is CASTPIAGGRNEQFF. In DNA, the CDR3 is TGTGCCAGCACCCCCATAGCGGGGGGGCGCAATGAGCAGTTCTTC.

The genes are TRBV7-2 and TRBJ1-3; the D is unclear. V lost 5 bases to trimming and J lost 0 bases, with 5 bases between them. The germline CDR1 and CDR2 sequences are SGHTA and FQGNSA. The CDR3 has 13 residues. CDR3 nucleotides: TGTGCCAGCAGCCCTCTCTCTGGAAACACCATATATTTT. Translated, it gives CASSPLSGNTIYF.

This clone was picked up a small number of times. The chain carries TRBV6-8 and TRBJ1-4; 9 bases map to TRBD1. The germline gives CDR1 MNHGY, CDR2 SAAAGT. V dropped 7 bases and J dropped 8; count of bases not matched to a gene: 8. CDR3 size: 14 residues. The CDR3 bases are TGTGCCAGCACTTGTGGGACAGGGAAAGAAAAACTGTTTTTT. The encoded protein is CASTCGTGKEKLFF.

This clone was counted once. The chain employs TRBV6-5 and TRBJ1-2; no definite D call. The CDR3 runs 14 residues. V shed 2 bases and J shed 8 bases, with 15 bases lying between them. CDR1 is MNHEY, CDR2 SVGAGI, per germline. The CDR3 bases are TGTGCCAGCAGTTACAACCCCACCCGCGGGGGCTACACCTTC. Translation gives CASSYNPTRGGYTF.

This clone has just one count. This chain joins TRBV4-2 and TRBJ1-3, with D hard to call. The CDR3 totals 18 residues. The germline V and J ends were trimmed by 0 bases and 0 bases, with 15 bases remaining between them. CDR1 is LGHNA and CDR2 is YNFKEQ in the germline V gene. The CDR3 spells CASSQDLPRLNSGNTIYF. In nucleotides, the CDR3 is TGTGCCAGCAGCCAAGATCTCCCACGACTGAACTCTGGAAACACCATATATTTT.

This clone was seen just once. The V gene is TRBV5-1, the J gene TRBJ2-7; 15 bases map to TRBD2. The germline V gene has CDR1 SGHRS and CDR2 YFSETQ. There are 16 residues in the CDR3. With 6 bases clipped from V and 3 bases from J, the junction kept 7 bases outside the gene matches. DNA of the CDR3: TGCGCCAGCAAGGAGGGACTAGCGGGAGGCGTCTACGAGCAGTACTTC. Protein: CASKEGLAGGVYEQYF.

The rearrangement uses TRBV13 and TRBJ2-3, with 13 nucleotides matching TRBD2. Per the germline V gene, CDR1 is PRHDT and CDR2 is FYEKMQ (reference sequence). This CDR3 is built from 20 residues. J lost 0 bases, V lost 3 bases, and 12 bases had no gene match. The CDR3 loop is CASSFPGLAGVFSSTDTQYF. CDR3 sequence (DNA): TGTGCCAGCAGCTTCCCCGGACTAGCGGGAGTTTTCTCAAGCACAGATACGCAGTATTTT.

This chain uses TRBV30 with TRBJ1-6; D is uncertain. V lost 5 bases and J 7 bases, leaving 15 bases between the germline ends. CDR1 is GTSNPN and CDR2 is SVGIG in the germline V gene (reference sequence). The CDR3 is made up of 14 amino acids. CDR3 DNA: TGTGCCTGGGCCCAAAAACTGCCGAATTCACCCCTCCACTTT. It specifies CAWAQKLPNSPLHF.

The chain links TRBV27 to TRBJ2-7, with 9 bases matching TRBD1. The germline V gene encodes CDR1 MNHEY and CDR2 SMNVEV (reference sequence). J gave up 0 bases and V 6 bases, and 15 bases lay outside the gene matches. The CDR3 is made up of 18 amino acids. The CDR3 DNA reads TGTGCCAGCAGCCCATTGACCGCCGGGACAGGGATCTCCTACGAGCAGTACTTC. Residues: CASSPLTAGTGISYEQYF.

The genes are TRBV2 and TRBJ1-2, with TRBD1 as a possible D gene (6 bases). V lost 7 bases and J 6 bases, leaving 18 bases between the germline ends. The CDR3 contains 14 residues. Germline loops: CDR1 SNHLY, CDR2 FYNNEI. The chain's CDR3 is CASKSQGWTDGYTF. The CDR3 DNA sequence: TGTGCCAGCAAGTCTCAGGGGTGGACTGATGGCTACACCTTC.

The V gene is TRBV11-2, the J gene TRBJ2-5; D is unresolved. Germline CDR1 is SGHAT and CDR2 is FQNNGV. The V end was cut by 5 bases, the J end by 8 bases, with 18 bases between. The CDR3 covers 14 residues. The CDR3 is CASSSRFSASTQYF. As DNA, the CDR3 is TGTGCCAGCAGCAGTCGTTTTTCCGCCAGTACCCAGTACTTC. The full variable domain, with the rest looked up from reference TRBV11-2 and TRBJ2-5, is EAGVAQSPRYKIIEKRQSVAFWCNPISGHATLYWYQQILGQGPKLLIQFQNNGVVDDSQLPKDRFSAERLKGVDSTLKIQPAKLEDSAVYLCASSSRFSASTQYFGPGTRLLVL.

The genes are TRBV20-1 and TRBJ1-2; D is possibly TRBD1 (6 bases). CDR1 and CDR2 from the germline V gene are DFQATT and SNEGSKA (reference sequence). V shed 3 bases and J shed 4 bases, with 9 bases lying between them. This CDR3 contains 12 residues. This CDR3 is CSASGGGYGYTF. CDR3 DNA sequence: TGCAGTGCTAGTGGAGGGGGCTATGGCTACACCTTC.

The chain has TRBV4-1 and TRBJ2-7, with 9 bases that match TRBD2. The germline CDR1 and CDR2 sequences are MGHRA and YSYEKL. This CDR3 has 15 residues. J lost 2 bases, V lost 2 bases, and 4 bases had no gene match. The CDR3 here is CASSQPGLATYEQYF. CDR3 DNA sequence: TGCGCCAGCAGCCAACCGGGACTAGCCACCTACGAGCAGTACTTC.

The CDR3 sequence is CAWSGLAGGLVLKTQYF. The CDR3 DNA sequence: TGTGCCTGGAGTGGGCTAGCGGGAGGGTTAGTTCTGAAGACCCAGTACTTC. The chain joins TRBV30 to TRBJ2-5; TRBD2 aligns across 12 bases. Germline-derived CDR1 and CDR2 are GTSNPN and SVGIG (reference sequence). This CDR3 is 17 amino acids long. Trimming cost V 1 base and J 6 bases; bases outside gene matches: 12.

V is TRBV4-3 and J is TRBJ1-6; tentatively, D is TRBD1 (6 bases). This CDR3 is 20 amino acids long. The germline V gene has CDR1 LGHNA and CDR2 YSLEER. The ends were cut back, 0 bases at V and 6 bases at J, with 24 bases in the middle. Here the CDR3 DNA reads TGCGCCAGCAGCCAAGACTACAGTGGGGAGGGGGGGCTTCTTAATTCACCCCTCCACTTT. This translates into CASSQDYSGEGGLLNSPLHF.

The J gene is TRBJ2-5, the V gene TRBV5-1; no clear D gene. Germline V lookup: CDR1 SGHRS, CDR2 YFSETQ. V was pared by 1 base and J by 1 base, with 8 bases between. There are 14 residues in the CDR3. DNA for the CDR3: TGCGCCAGCAGCTTGTTGTCCCTCCAAGAGACCCAGTACTTC. It yields the protein CASSLLSLQETQYF.

The CDR3 nucleotides read TGTGCCAGCTCACCCCTAGGAGGGGACAGGGGAATCTACGAGCAGTACTTC. This gives the protein CASSPLGGDRGIYEQYF. The V and J genes are TRBV18 and TRBJ2-7; 10 nucleotides agree with TRBD1. The CDR3 runs to 17 residues. V gave up 3 bases and J gave up 3 bases; unmatched junction bases: 11. The germline V gene encodes CDR1 KGHSH and CDR2 LQKENI.

The chain carries TRBV2 and TRBJ1-5; no definite D call. V lost 6 bases to trimming and J lost 0 bases, with 12 bases between them. The V gene's germline CDR1 is SNHLY and CDR2 FYNNEI. The length of the CDR3 is 15 residues. In DNA, the CDR3 is TGTGCCAGCAGCGAGGGCAGGAATAGCAATCAGCCCCAGCATTTT. Translation gives CASSEGRNSNQPQHF.

This rearrangement joins TRBV29-1 to TRBJ2-1; TRBD1 matches at 10 bases. The germline CDR1 and CDR2 sequences are SQVTM and ANQGSEA. The CDR3 is 16 amino acids. V gave up 3 bases and J gave up 5 bases; unmatched junction bases: 10. The CDR3 nucleotides are TGCAGCGTTGATGGGATCCGGGACAGGGGCCACAATGAGCAGTTCTTC. It specifies CSVDGIRDRGHNEQFF.

The J gene is TRBJ1-5, the V gene TRBV20-1, with TRBD1 as a possible D gene (6 bases). The germline gives CDR1 DFQATT, CDR2 SNEGSKA (reference sequence). This CDR3 region has 15 residues. V dropped 3 bases and J dropped 0 bases, with 12 bases sitting between them. CDR3 in amino acids: CSASPEGDSNQPQHF. The CDR3 nucleotides read TGCAGTGCTAGTCCCGAGGGGGATAGCAATCAGCCCCAGCATTTT.

The J gene is TRBJ1-3, the V gene TRBV7-9; perhaps TRBD1 as D (5 bases). V was clipped by 2 bases and J by 0 bases, with 11 bases between them. CDR3 length equals 16 residues. From germline, CDR1 is SEHNR and CDR2 FQNEAQ (reference sequence). The CDR3 loop is CASSLNGQGSGNTIYF. DNA of the CDR3: TGTGCCAGCAGCTTAAACGGGCAGGGCTCTGGAAACACCATATATTTT.

This chain joins TRBV3-1 (or the pseudogene TRBV3-2) and TRBJ2-3; D not resolved. This CDR3 spans 10 amino acids. In germline, CDR1 is LGHDT, CDR2 YNNKEL (reference sequence). The V and J ends lost 4 bases and 11 bases respectively, with 7 bases between them. The DNA of the CDR3 is TGTGCCAGCAGCCCAGACCAGCAGTATTTT. This gives the protein CASSPDQQYF.

The chain links TRBV18 to TRBJ1-1; 7 bases are shared with TRBD1. J lost 5 bases, V lost 4 bases, and 4 bases had no gene match. The germline V gene encodes CDR1 KGHSH and CDR2 LQKENI. The CDR3 totals 13 residues. The CDR3 region has the DNA TGTGCCAGCTCACGAACAGGGGAAACTGAAGCTTTCTTT. It codes for CASSRTGETEAFF. Using reference TRBV18 and TRBJ1-1 for the parts outside the CDR3, the full variable domain is NAGVMQNPRHLVRRRGQEARLRCSPMKGHSHVYWYRQLPEEGLKFMVYLQKENIIDESGMPKERFSAEFPKEGPSILRIQQVVRGDSAAYFCASSRTGETEAFFGQGTRLTVV.

V and J are TRBV19 and TRBJ2-3; no firm D call. The length of the CDR3 is 15 residues. V was trimmed by 1 base and J by 4 bases, leaving 12 bases between them. Germline loops: CDR1 LNHDA, CDR2 SQIVND (reference sequence). The CDR3 region is CASSIATEDADTQYF. In DNA form, the CDR3 reads TGTGCCAGTAGTATAGCAACCGAGGATGCAGATACGCAGTATTTT.

This chain uses TRBV6-5 with TRBJ1-1; D gene ambiguous. The length of the CDR3 is 12 residues. Between the trimmed V and J ends, which lost 4 bases and 4 bases, there was a span of 7 bases. The germline V gene has CDR1 MNHEY and CDR2 SVGAGI. The CDR3, as DNA: TGTGCCAGCAGTTCCTATAGCACTGAAGCTTTCTTT. Amino acids: CASSSYSTEAFF.